This T cell receptor beta chain originates from a study of T cell changes during pregnancy in multiple sclerosis. V shed 0 bases and J shed 8 bases, with 5 bases lying between them. The germline CDR1 and CDR2 sequences are LGHNA and YSLEER. The CDR3 totals 13 residues. Assay used: immunoSEQ multiplex PCR; TCRdb lists only in-frame clones, some missing. The table has tens of thousands of clones, about 85% seen once. This sequence joins TRBV4-3 and TRBJ1-6; D is unclear. The TCR sequence derives from a female donor with multiple sclerosis, enrolled in a pregnancy study. The sequenced sample was CD4+ T cells from peripheral blood mononuclear cells, obtained after pregnancy. The CDR3 protein is CASSQDRDSPLHF. As DNA, the CDR3 is TGCGCCAGCAGCCAAGATCGCGATTCACCCCTCCACTTT.